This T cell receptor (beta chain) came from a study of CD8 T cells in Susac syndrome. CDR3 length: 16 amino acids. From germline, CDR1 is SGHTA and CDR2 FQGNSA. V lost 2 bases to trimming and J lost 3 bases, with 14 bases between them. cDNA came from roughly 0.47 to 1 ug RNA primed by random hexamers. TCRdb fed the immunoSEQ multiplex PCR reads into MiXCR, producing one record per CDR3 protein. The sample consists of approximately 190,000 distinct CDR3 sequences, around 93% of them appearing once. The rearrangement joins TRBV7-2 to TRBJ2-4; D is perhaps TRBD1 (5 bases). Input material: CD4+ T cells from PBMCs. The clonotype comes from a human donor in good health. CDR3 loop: CASSLQGDLGKNIQYF. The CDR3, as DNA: TGTGCCAGCAGCTTACAGGGCGATCTGGGCAAAAACATTCAGTACTTC.